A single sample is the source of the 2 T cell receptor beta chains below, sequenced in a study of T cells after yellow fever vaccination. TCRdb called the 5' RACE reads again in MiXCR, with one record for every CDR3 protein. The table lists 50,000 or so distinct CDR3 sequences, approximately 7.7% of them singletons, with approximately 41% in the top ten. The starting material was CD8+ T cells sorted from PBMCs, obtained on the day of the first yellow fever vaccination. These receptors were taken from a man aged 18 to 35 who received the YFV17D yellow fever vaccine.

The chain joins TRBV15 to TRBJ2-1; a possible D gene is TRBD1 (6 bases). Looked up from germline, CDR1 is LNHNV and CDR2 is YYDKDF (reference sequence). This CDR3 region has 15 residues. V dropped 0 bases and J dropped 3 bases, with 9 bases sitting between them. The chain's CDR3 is CATSRDRGYYNEQFF. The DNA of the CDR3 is TGTGCCACCAGCAGAGATAGGGGGTACTACAATGAGCAGTTCTTC.

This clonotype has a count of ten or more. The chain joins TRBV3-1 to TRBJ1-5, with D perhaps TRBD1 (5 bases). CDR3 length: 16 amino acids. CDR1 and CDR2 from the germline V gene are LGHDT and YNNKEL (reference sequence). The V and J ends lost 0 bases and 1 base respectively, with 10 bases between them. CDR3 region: CASSQDKGLSNQPQHF. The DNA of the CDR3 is TGTGCCAGCAGCCAAGATAAGGGACTGAGCAATCAGCCCCAGCATTTT.